This T cell receptor (beta chain) was identified during a study of T-cell memory formation after mild COVID-19. TCRdb ran MiXCR on the 5' RACE reads and lists one entry per CDR3 protein. The table has about 610,000 distinct CDR3 sequences, 15% to 20% seen once; the top ten hold about 8.1%. V lost 5 bases, J lost 4 bases, and 11 bases lay in between. CDR3 size: 13 residues. Germline CDR1 and CDR2: MGHRA and YSYEKL. This clonotype has just one count. What it recognizes is unknown. Study conclusions and caveats: Researchers report contracting CD4+ clones mostly in CM and EM, with CD8+ clones in EMRA. Pre-infection memory showed some responding clones, and this suggested that cross-reactive memory joined.

This TCR came from an adult woman who had mild COVID-19 (a few samples of this study predate the infection). Cell type and time point are not known. The specimen was PBMCs or a T cell subset sorted from them (not recorded which). The chain combines TRBV4-1 with TRBJ1-2; D not resolved. The CDR3 reads CASSMESSYGYTF. In DNA form, the CDR3 reads TGCGCCAGCAGCATGGAGTCTAGCTATGGCTACACCTTC.